This section outlines one T cell receptor beta chain sequence together with its context. Its antigen remains unidentified. The source of the sample is a study of OX40 agonist ivuxolimab in advanced cancers. CDR3 length: 13 residues. V gave up 5 bases and J gave up 6 bases, with 12 bases separating them. CDR1 and CDR2 from the germline V gene are SGHTA and FQGNSA. Repertoires were generated with immunoSEQ multiplex PCR, while TCRdb's copy carries only in-frame clones and drops some. The profile shows fewer than 55,000 clones, 84% of them singletons. Study observations and caveats: At doses 0.1 to 3.0 mg/kg, CD4+ and CD8+ clones expanded. Some nonresponders additionally presented with little normalized T-cell clonal expansion.

This specimen consisted of CD4+ or CD8+ T cells sorted from blood, obtained in a trial of the OX40 agonist ivuxolimab. V is TRBV7-2 and J is TRBJ2-3; D might be TRBD1 (5 bases). The TCR originated in an adult with an advanced solid tumor such as melanoma, head and neck, liver or kidney cancer. This chain's CDR3 is CASSAFRVDTQYF. CDR3 DNA sequence: TGTGCCAGCAGCGCATTCAGGGTGGATACGCAGTATTTT. Combining the CDR3 with reference TRBV7-2 and TRBJ2-3 gives the whole variable domain GAGVSQSPSNKVTEKGKDVELRCDPISGHTALYWYRQSLGQGLEFLIYFQGNSAPDKSGLPSDRFSAERTGGSVSTLTIQRTQQEDSAVYLCASSAFRVDTQYFGPGTRLTVL.